This entry lists 15 T cell receptor beta chains sequenced from one sample in a study of T cell repertoires in cytomegalovirus infection. Each CDR3 protein is one row after TCRdb ran MiXCR on the reads. The sample includes 490,000 or so distinct CDR3 sequences, 11% of them seen just once. The sequenced sample was PBMCs. The receptors come from a human donor in good health (CMV status not recorded). Some clones in this sample may be carry-over from other donors' samples.

The chain couples TRBV28 to TRBJ2-1; tentatively, D is TRBD2 (6 bases). CDR1 and CDR2 (germline): MDHEN, SYDVKM. V was pared by 8 bases and J by 10 bases, with 30 bases between. This CDR3 has 17 residues. CDR3 sequence reads: CASGDLGGSLRLGEQFF. Written as DNA, the CDR3 is TGTGCCAGCGGGGACCTTGGGGGGAGTCTCCGCTTAGGAGAGCAGTTCTTC.

This clonotype was seen repeatedly, ten times or more. The chain couples TRBV6-5 to TRBJ1-4; D may be TRBD1 (5 bases). The germline V gene has CDR1 MNHEY and CDR2 SVGAGI. Between the trimmed V and J ends, which lost 0 bases and 10 bases, there was a span of 12 bases. This CDR3 region has 14 residues. The CDR3 here is CASSYSGAQGKLFF. The CDR3 coding sequence is TGTGCCAGCAGTTACTCCGGGGCCCAAGGAAAACTGTTTTTT.

The chain couples TRBV3-1 to TRBJ2-3, with unresolved D. The V end was cut by 0 bases, the J end by 6 bases, with 7 bases between. CDR3 length: 13 residues. CDR1 is LGHDT and CDR2 is YNNKEL in the germline V gene (reference sequence). The CDR3 DNA is TGTGCCAGCAGCCAAGATAGGTGGGATACGCAGTATTTT. It yields the protein CASSQDRWDTQYF.

This clonotype was observed at least ten times. The chain combines TRBV28 with TRBJ2-3; tentatively, D is TRBD1 (6 bases). V lost 2 bases, J lost 2 bases, and 20 bases lay in between. The CDR3 is 18 residues long. The germline V gene has CDR1 MDHEN and CDR2 SYDVKM. In DNA, the CDR3 is TGTGCCAGCAGTTTAAGGGCGGGCAGGGGAAAGGACACAGATACGCAGTATTTT. Its translation: CASSLRAGRGKDTDTQYF.

This clonotype was found many times. This rearrangement joins TRBV5-1 to TRBJ2-1, with 9 bases lining up with TRBD2. V trimming: 1 base; J trimming: 7 bases; junction bases outside the gene matches: 6. This CDR3 is 15 amino acids long. Germline CDR1 is SGHRS and CDR2 is YFSETQ. Here the CDR3 reads CASSLSSGRINEQFF. CDR3 DNA sequence: TGCGCCAGCAGCTTGAGTAGCGGGAGAATTAATGAGCAGTTCTTC.

This clonotype was counted a single time. This chain links TRBV20-1 with TRBJ2-1; the D gene is possibly TRBD2 (6 bases). CDR1 DFQATT and CDR2 SNEGSKA come from the germline V gene (reference sequence). V lost 3 bases to trimming and J lost 7 bases, with 16 bases between them. The length of the CDR3 is 14 residues. This chain's CDR3 is CSASEGLLGNEQFF. The CDR3, as DNA: TGCAGTGCTAGCGAGGGACTGCTGGGGAATGAGCAGTTCTTC.

This clonotype has only a few counts. The chain joins TRBV5-1 to TRBJ2-3; 13 positions agree with TRBD2. Germline CDR1 SGHRS, CDR2 YFSETQ. The CDR3 extends over 15 amino acids. After removal of 2 bases from V and 6 bases from J, the junction contained 3 bases not matched to a gene. CDR3 DNA: TGCGCCAGCAGCTTAACTAGCGGGGGGGCGGATACGCAGTATTTT. Translated, it gives CASSLTSGGADTQYF. Full variable domain (missing parts from reference TRBV5-1 and TRBJ2-3): KAGVTQTPRYLIKTRGQQVTLSCSPISGHRSVSWYQQTPGQGLQFLFEYFSETQRNKGNFPGRFSGRQFSNSRSEMNVSTLELGDSALYLCASSLTSGGADTQYFGPGTRLTVL.

A few counts support this clonotype. This chain uses TRBV28 with TRBJ2-5, with D maybe TRBD2 (5 bases). Trimming removed 7 bases from V and 2 bases from J, with 14 bases in between. Germline CDR1 reads MDHEN; CDR2 reads SYDVKM. The CDR3 runs to 14 residues. CDR3 sequence (DNA): TGTGCCAGCAATGAGGCGGGTGCGCAAGAGACCCAGTACTTC. Translation: CASNEAGAQETQYF.

The gene calls are TRBV28 and TRBJ2-5, with D possibly being TRBD1 (6 bases). From germline, CDR1 is MDHEN and CDR2 SYDVKM. Deletions cut 6 bases from V and 8 bases from J, with 16 bases between. This CDR3 region has 13 residues. CDR3 sequence: CASRIGTKSTQYF. For the CDR3, the DNA is TGTGCCAGCAGGATCGGGACAAAGTCAACCCAGTACTTC.

V and J are TRBV7-3 and TRBJ2-1, with 15 bases matching TRBD2. Trimming removed 5 bases from V and 9 bases from J; junction bases left unmatched: 5. The germline V gene encodes CDR1 SGHTA and CDR2 FQGTGA. This CDR3 comprises 15 residues. CDR3 DNA sequence: TGTGCCAGCAGCCAAGGACTAGCGGGGGGGGTTGAGCAGTTCTTC. This sequence encodes CASSQGLAGGVEQFF.

This clonotype was picked up many times. The V gene is TRBV2, the J gene TRBJ2-7; D remains unclear. The CDR3 loop spans 10 amino acids. Trimming removed 6 bases from V and 4 bases from J, with 4 bases in between. Germline lookup yields CDR1 SNHLY and CDR2 FYNNEI. The CDR3, as DNA: TGTGCCAGCAGGTTATACGAGCAGTACTTC. Its translation is CASRLYEQYF.

At least ten counts were recorded for this clonotype. V gene TRBV25-1 combines with J gene TRBJ2-7, with D possibly TRBD1 on 6 matching bases. The V and J ends lost 3 bases and 4 bases respectively, with 16 bases between them. The CDR3 spans 15 residues. Germline loops: CDR1 MGHDK, CDR2 SYGVNS. DNA of the CDR3: TGTGCCAGCAGTGAGGAAGGGGGACGGTTATACGAGCAGTACTTC. Translated: CASSEEGGRLYEQYF.

This clonotype was recorded many times. This chain connects TRBV2 to TRBJ2-2, with TRBD1 as a possible D gene (5 bases). Germline lookup yields CDR1 SNHLY and CDR2 FYNNEI. The CDR3 runs 12 residues. The V gene lost 7 bases and the J gene lost 6 bases, with 9 bases spanning the gap. The CDR3: CASKEGAGELFF. In nucleotides, the CDR3 is TGTGCCAGCAAGGAAGGGGCCGGGGAGCTGTTTTTT.

This clonotype occurred many times. The chain carries TRBV7-2 and TRBJ1-1; tentative D call: TRBD1 (5 bases). CDR3 length: 19 amino acids. The germline gives CDR1 SGHTA, CDR2 FQGNSA. V was clipped by 2 bases and J by 1 base, with 23 bases between them. CDR3 coding DNA: TGTGCCAGCAGCTTACTGTCTTGGTCGGCAGGGAGGACGAACACTGAAGCTTTCTTT. It is translated as CASSLLSWSAGRTNTEAFF.

This clonotype was observed at least ten times. The rearrangement links TRBV7-6 to TRBJ1-1, with TRBD1 matching 7 bases. V was pared by 3 bases and J by 5 bases, with 15 bases of the junction left unmatched. The CDR3 spans 17 residues. Per germline, CDR1 SGHVS and CDR2 FNYEAQ. The CDR3 loop reads CASSFLGQVGRDTEAFF. The CDR3 DNA is TGTGCCAGCAGCTTCTTAGGACAGGTCGGAAGGGATACTGAAGCTTTCTTT.